These T cell receptor beta chains were read from a single sample in a study of T cell changes during pregnancy in multiple sclerosis. Measured with immunoSEQ multiplex PCR; TCRdb has only the in-frame clones, and not every one. The table has about 41,000 clones, 80% to 90% seen once. Sequencing used CD4+ T cells from peripheral blood mononuclear cells, obtained in the first trimester of pregnancy. Source of these receptors: a female donor with multiple sclerosis, enrolled in a pregnancy study. The CDR3 runs from the conserved cysteine through the conserved F or W. Each record gives: J gene, V gene, D gene, clone size, CDR3 DNA, CDR3 protein. D genes are given only for firm matches. A clone size is listed for some rows: how often the clone was seen (once, few, many), or a class if it is expanded.

TRBJ2-7 | TRBV6-5 | TRBD2 | NA | TGTGCCAGCAGTTCGTTAGCGGGAGGGGCGCAGTACTTC | CASSSLAGGAQYF
TRBJ1-1 | TRBV9 | TRBD1 | few | TGTGCCAGCAGTACAGGGGTGAACACTGAAGCTTTCTTT | CASSTGVNTEAFF
TRBJ1-2 | TRBV28 | NA | NA | TGTGCCAGCCTCCCCGGGGGTAACTATGGCTACACCTTC | CASLPGGNYGYTF
TRBJ1-2 | TRBV28 | NA | NA | TGTGCCAGCAGTTTAGACAGGAAGGGCTACACCTTC | CASSLDRKGYTF
TRBJ1-1 | TRBV5-1 | NA | NA | TGCGCCAGCAGCCGACCGGGAAACACTGAAGCTTTCTTT | CASSRPGNTEAFF
TRBJ1-5 | TRBV6-6 | NA | few | TGTGCCAGCAACGATAGGGGTAGCAATCAGCCCCAGCATTTT | CASNDRGSNQPQHF
TRBJ2-5 | TRBV19 | TRBD2 | NA | TGTGCCAGTAGTATTCTCCCGGGAGGCGGGGAGACCCAGTACTTC | CASSILPGGGETQYF
TRBJ2-5 | TRBV7-3 | TRBD2 | once | TGTGCCAGCAGCTTAGCGGGGGGCGGGGAGACCCAGTACTTC | CASSLAGGGETQYF
TRBJ2-5 | TRBV14 | TRBD2 | NA | TGTGCCAGCAGCCAACTAGCGGGAGTATATTTAGAGACCCAGTACTTC | CASSQLAGVYLETQYF
TRBJ2-3 | TRBV11-1 | NA | NA | TGTGCCAGCACCAAGGACAGTCTGTCTACAGATACGCAGTATTTT | CASTKDSLSTDTQYF
TRBJ2-1 | TRBV11-3 | TRBD1 | NA | TGTGCCAGCAGCCCTAGAACGACAGGGGGCCGGAATGAGCAGTTCTTC | CASSPRTTGGRNEQFF
TRBJ2-5 | TRBV7-9 | TRBD1 | NA | TGTGCCAGCAGCGGGCGGGACAGGGGGCCCTCCCAAGAGACCCAGTACTTC | CASSGRDRGPSQETQYF
TRBJ1-1 | TRBV7-9 | NA | NA | TGTGCCAGCAGCTTAGTACAGATAAACACTGAAGCTTTCTTT | CASSLVQINTEAFF
TRBJ2-3 | TRBV28 | TRBD2 | NA | TGTGCCAGCAGCGGAGCGGGGACGGGCAGGGTTACGCAGTATTTT | CASSGAGTGRVTQYF
TRBJ2-3 | TRBV7-7 | TRBD2 | few | TGTGCTAGCAGCCTGGGACTAGCGGGCTTGGATACGCAGTATTTT | CASSLGLAGLDTQYF
TRBJ1-3 | TRBV14 | NA | NA | TGTGCCAGCAGCAAGGAAACGGGGTTCTTTGGAAACACCATATATTTT | CASSKETGFFGNTIYF
TRBJ1-1 | TRBV6-6 | TRBD1 | NA | TGTGCCAGCACCGTCACGGGACAGGGGAACACTGAAGCTTTCTTT | CASTVTGQGNTEAFF
TRBJ1-1 | TRBV6-6 | TRBD1 | once | TGTGCCAGCAGTTACCGACAGGGTGAAGCTTTCTTT | CASSYRQGEAFF
TRBJ2-1 | TRBV27 | TRBD1 | NA | TGTGCCAGCAGTCTCCGGGACAGAACTAATGAGCAGTTCTTC | CASSLRDRTNEQFF
TRBJ2-1 | TRBV18 | TRBD2 | NA | TGTGCCAGCTCATCTGTAGCGGGAGGGCCCGTCAATGAGCAGTTCTTC | CASSSVAGGPVNEQFF
TRBJ2-1 | TRBV9 | TRBD1 | NA | TGTGCCAGCAGCACTTCGACAGGGGTCAATGAGCAGTTCTTC | CASSTSTGVNEQFF
TRBJ2-3 | TRBV6-6 | NA | NA | TGTGCCAGCACAGGGTCAGATACGCAGTATTTT | CASTGSDTQYF
TRBJ1-6 | TRBV30 | NA | NA | TGTGCCTGGACAGGACAGTATAATTCACCCCTCCACTTT | CAWTGQYNSPLHF
TRBJ1-5 | TRBV18 | NA | NA | TGTGCCAGCTCACCGAGCTCAAGCAATCAGCCCCAGCATTTT | CASSPSSSNQPQHF
TRBJ1-2 | TRBV7-2 | NA | NA | TGTGCCAGCAGCCCCGAGATTCTGGGGCTAGAGGGCTACACCTTC | CASSPEILGLEGYTF
TRBJ2-1 | TRBV5-6 | TRBD2 | NA | TGTGCCAGCAGACTAGCGAAAGACTACAATGAGCAGTTCTTC | CASRLAKDYNEQFF
TRBJ2-2 | TRBV9 | TRBD1 | NA | TGTGCCAGCAGCCCCCCAGGGACAGGGGGAACCGGGGAGCTGTTTTTT | CASSPPGTGGTGELFF
TRBJ2-1 | TRBV13 | TRBD2 | once | TGTGCCAGCAGCCCTCGGGGGGGCCCCTACAATGAGCAGTTCTTC | CASSPRGGPYNEQFF
TRBJ2-7 | TRBV5-6 | TRBD2 | NA | TGTGCCAGCAGCTTGGGACTAGCTGTCTACGAGCAGTACTTC | CASSLGLAVYEQYF
TRBJ2-7 | TRBV7-9 | TRBD1 | NA | TGTGCCAGTGGACAGGGGCTCTACGAGCAGTACTTC | CASGQGLYEQYF
TRBJ1-3 | TRBV7-9 | TRBD1 | few | TGTGCCAGCAGCTTAGTTTTTGGGACAGGGTCGGACACCATATATTTT | CASSLVFGTGSDTIYF
TRBJ2-1 | TRBV19 | NA | NA | TGTGCCAGTAGCGCGAGCCACAATGAGCAGTTCTTC | CASSASHNEQFF
TRBJ2-7 | TRBV6-1 | NA | NA | TGTGCCAGCAGTGAATCCGGTTATTCCTACGAGCAGTACTTC | CASSESGYSYEQYF
TRBJ2-2 | TRBV5-5 | TRBD2 | once | TGTGCCAGCAGCCCCACTAGCGGGAGAGTCGGGGAGCTGTTTTTT | CASSPTSGRVGELFF
TRBJ1-5 | TRBV6-6 | TRBD1 | NA | TGTGCCAGCGGGGGACAGGGGGTCATTGATCAGCCCCAGCATTTT | CASGGQGVIDQPQHF
TRBJ2-5 | TRBV6-5 | NA | NA | TGTGCCAGCAGTTACTTAGGACTACAAGAGACCCAGTACTTC | CASSYLGLQETQYF
TRBJ2-1 | TRBV4-1 | TRBD1 | NA | TGCGCCAGCAGCCAACCCGGACAGGGGGCGCGGGTTGAGCAGTTCTTC | CASSQPGQGARVEQFF
TRBJ1-2 | TRBV7-2 | NA | NA | TGTGCCAGCAGCTTAGCGCTTAGAGGGTCAAATGGCTACACCTTC | CASSLALRGSNGYTF
TRBJ2-3 | TRBV7-9 | NA | NA | TGTGCCAGCAGCCCCAGGGCCCCTAGGGCAGATACGCAGTATTTT | CASSPRAPRADTQYF
TRBJ1-4 | TRBV6-6 | TRBD1 | NA | TGTGCCAGCAGTTACTCAAGGACAGGGAACGAAAAACTGTTTTTT | CASSYSRTGNEKLFF
TRBJ2-7 | TRBV6-5 | TRBD2 | NA | TGTGCCACCTCATCGAGCGGGAGAAGGGGCTACGAGCAGTACTTC | CATSSSGRRGYEQYF
TRBJ1-5 | TRBV6-1 | TRBD1 | NA | TGTGCCAGCAGCCCCCCAGGGGGAGGTCAGCCCCAGCATTTT | CASSPPGGGQPQHF
TRBJ1-5 | TRBV18 | NA | NA | TGTGCCAGCTCGGACACCTATAGCAATCAGCCCCAGCATTTT | CASSDTYSNQPQHF